Only one count was recorded for the clone carrying this T cell receptor (beta chain). The source of the sample is a study of cytomegalovirus exposure and HLA in healthy donors. The PCR made use of 60 Vbeta and 13 Jbeta primers. Repertoires were generated with immunoSEQ multiplex PCR, while TCRdb's copy carries only in-frame clones and drops some. The repertoire holds about 270,000 clones, with more than 55% as singletons. The sample comprised PBMCs. This receptor was identified in a female donor in good health and CMV-seronegative.

For the CDR3, the DNA is TGTGCTAGTGGTTTGTCCCCGGGACTAGCGGAGCCGGCGGTCTTAGCCAAAAACATTCAGTACTTC. Translation: CASGLSPGLAEPAVLAKNIQYF. The chain couples TRBV12-5 to TRBJ2-4, with 11 bases fitting TRBD2. Unmatched junction bases numbered 18, after V lost 2 bases and J lost 0 bases. This CDR3 comprises 22 residues. Germline V lookup: CDR1 LGHNT, CDR2 FRNRAP.